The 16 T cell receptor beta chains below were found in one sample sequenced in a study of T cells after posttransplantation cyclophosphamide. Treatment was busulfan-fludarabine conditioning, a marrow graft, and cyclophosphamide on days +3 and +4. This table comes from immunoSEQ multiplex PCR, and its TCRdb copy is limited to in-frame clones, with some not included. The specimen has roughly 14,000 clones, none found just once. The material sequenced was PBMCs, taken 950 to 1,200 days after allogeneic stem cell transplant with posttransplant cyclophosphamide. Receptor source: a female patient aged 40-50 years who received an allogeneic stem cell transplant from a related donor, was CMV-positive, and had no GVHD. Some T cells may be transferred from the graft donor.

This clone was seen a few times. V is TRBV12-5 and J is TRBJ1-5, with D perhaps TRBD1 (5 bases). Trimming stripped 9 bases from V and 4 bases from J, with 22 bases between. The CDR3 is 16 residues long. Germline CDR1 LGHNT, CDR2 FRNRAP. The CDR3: CASGQGTSKENQPQHF. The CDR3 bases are TGTGCTAGCGGCCAGGGAACCTCTAAGGAGAATCAGCCCCAGCATTTT.

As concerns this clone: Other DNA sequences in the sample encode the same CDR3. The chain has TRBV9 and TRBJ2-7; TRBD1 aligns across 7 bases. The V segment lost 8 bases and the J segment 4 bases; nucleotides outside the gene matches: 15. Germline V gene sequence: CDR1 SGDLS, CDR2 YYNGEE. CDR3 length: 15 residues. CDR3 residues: CASFIEQGTAYEQYF. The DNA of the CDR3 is TGTGCCAGTTTCATCGAACAGGGGACGGCATACGAGCAGTACTTC.

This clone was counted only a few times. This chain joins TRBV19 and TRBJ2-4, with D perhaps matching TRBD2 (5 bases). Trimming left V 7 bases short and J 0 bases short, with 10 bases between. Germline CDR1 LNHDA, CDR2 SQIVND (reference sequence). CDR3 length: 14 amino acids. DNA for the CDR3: TGTGCCAGTACGGGGAAAATAGCCAAAAACATTCAGTACTTC. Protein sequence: CASTGKIAKNIQYF.

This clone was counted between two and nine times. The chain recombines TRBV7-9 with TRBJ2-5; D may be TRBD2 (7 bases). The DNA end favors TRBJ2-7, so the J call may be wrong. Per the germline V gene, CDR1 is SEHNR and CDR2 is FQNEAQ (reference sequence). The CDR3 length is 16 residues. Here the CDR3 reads CASSFGPGRGIYEQYF. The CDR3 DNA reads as TGTGCCAGCAGCTTCGGCCCAGGGAGGGGGATCTACGAGCAGTACTTC.

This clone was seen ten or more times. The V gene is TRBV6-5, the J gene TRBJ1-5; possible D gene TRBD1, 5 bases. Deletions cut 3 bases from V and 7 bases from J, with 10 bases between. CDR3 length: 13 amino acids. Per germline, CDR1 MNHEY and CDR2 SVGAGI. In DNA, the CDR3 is TGTGCCAGCAGTTATTCTAGGGGACAGCCCCAGCATTTT. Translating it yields CASSYSRGQPQHF.

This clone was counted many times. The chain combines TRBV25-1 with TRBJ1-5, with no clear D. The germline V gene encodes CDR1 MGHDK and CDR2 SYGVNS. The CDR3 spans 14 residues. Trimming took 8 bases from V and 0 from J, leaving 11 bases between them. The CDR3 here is CASGVADSNQPQHF. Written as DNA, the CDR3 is TGTGCCAGCGGAGTGGCGGATAGCAATCAGCCCCAGCATTTT. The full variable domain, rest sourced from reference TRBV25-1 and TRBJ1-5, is EADIYQTPRYLVIGTGKKITLECSQTMGHDKMYWYQQDPGMELHLIHYSYGVNSTEKGDLSSESTVSRIRTEHFPLTLESARPSHTSQYLCASGVADSNQPQHFGDGTRLSIL.

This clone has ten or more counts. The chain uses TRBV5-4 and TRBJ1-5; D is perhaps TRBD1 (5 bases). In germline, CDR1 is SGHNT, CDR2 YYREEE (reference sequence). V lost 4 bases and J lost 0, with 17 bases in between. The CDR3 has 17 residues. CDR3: CASSPGWDSDSNQPQHF. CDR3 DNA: TGTGCCAGCAGCCCTGGTTGGGACTCCGATAGCAATCAGCCCCAGCATTTT.

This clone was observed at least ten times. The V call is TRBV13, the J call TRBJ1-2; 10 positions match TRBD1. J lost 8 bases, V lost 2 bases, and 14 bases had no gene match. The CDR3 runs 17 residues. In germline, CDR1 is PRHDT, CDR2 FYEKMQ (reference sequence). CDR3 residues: CASSLTGQGDLLGGYTF. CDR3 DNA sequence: TGTGCCAGCAGCTTAACAGGACAGGGGGACCTATTAGGAGGCTACACCTTC. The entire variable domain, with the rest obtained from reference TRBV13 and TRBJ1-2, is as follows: AAGVIQSPRHLIKEKRETATLKCYPIPRHDTVYWYQQGPGQDPQFLISFYEKMQSDKGSIPDRFSAQQFSDYHSELNMSSLELGDSALYFCASSLTGQGDLLGGYTFGSGTRLTVV.

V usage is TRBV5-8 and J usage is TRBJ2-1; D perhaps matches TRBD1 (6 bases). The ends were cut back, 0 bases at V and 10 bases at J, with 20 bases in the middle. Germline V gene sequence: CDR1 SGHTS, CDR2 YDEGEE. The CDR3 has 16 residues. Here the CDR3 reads CASSLVQGTQMVEQFF. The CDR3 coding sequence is TGTGCCAGCAGCTTGGTTCAGGGGACGCAAATGGTCGAGCAGTTCTTC.

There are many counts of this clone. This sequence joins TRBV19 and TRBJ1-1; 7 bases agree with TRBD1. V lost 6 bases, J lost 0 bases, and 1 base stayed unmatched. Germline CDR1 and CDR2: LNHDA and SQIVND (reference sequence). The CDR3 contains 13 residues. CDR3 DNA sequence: TGTGCCAGTAGCACAGGGGTGAACACTGAAGCTTTCTTT. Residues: CASSTGVNTEAFF.

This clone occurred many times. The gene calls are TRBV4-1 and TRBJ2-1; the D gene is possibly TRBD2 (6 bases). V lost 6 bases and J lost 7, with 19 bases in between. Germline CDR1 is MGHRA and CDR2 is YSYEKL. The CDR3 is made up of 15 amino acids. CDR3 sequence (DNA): TGCGCCAGCAGACCGGGACTGGGGGGATTAAATGAGCAGTTCTTC. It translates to CASRPGLGGLNEQFF.

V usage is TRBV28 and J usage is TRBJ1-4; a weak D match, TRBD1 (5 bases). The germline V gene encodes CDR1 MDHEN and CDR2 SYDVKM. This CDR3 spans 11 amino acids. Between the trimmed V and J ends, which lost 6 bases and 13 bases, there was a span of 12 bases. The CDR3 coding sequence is TGTGCCAGCAGCCCAGGGCGTAGACTGTTTTTT. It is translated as CASSPGRRLFF. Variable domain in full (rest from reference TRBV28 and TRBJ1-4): DVKVTQSSRYLVKRTGEKVFLECVQDMDHENMFWYRQDPGLGLRLIYFSYDVKMKEKGDIPEGYSVSREKKERFSLILESASTNQTSMYLCASSPGRRLFFGSGTQLSVL.

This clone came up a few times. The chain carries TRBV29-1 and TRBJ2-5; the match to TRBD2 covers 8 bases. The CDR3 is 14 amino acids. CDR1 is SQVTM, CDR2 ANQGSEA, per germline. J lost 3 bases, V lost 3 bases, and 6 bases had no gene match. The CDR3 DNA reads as TGCAGCGTTGATCCGGCGGGGGGAAAAGAGACCCAGTACTTC. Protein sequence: CSVDPAGGKETQYF.

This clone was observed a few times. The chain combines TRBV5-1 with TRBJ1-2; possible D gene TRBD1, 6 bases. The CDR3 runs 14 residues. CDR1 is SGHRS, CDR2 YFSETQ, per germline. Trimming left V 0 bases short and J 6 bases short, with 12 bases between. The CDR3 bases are TGCGCCAGCAGCTTGGAAGCCAGGGGAAATGGCTACACCTTC. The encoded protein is CASSLEARGNGYTF.

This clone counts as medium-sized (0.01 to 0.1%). CDR3 nucleotide sequence: TGTGCCAGCAGTTCAAGGGCGGGTGCGAACACTGAAGCTTTCTTT. Translating it yields CASSSRAGANTEAFF. This chain links TRBV2 with TRBJ1-1, with D unresolved. V lost 5 bases and J lost 1, with 14 bases in between. The length of the CDR3 is 15 residues. Germline CDR1 reads SNHLY; CDR2 reads FYNNEI.

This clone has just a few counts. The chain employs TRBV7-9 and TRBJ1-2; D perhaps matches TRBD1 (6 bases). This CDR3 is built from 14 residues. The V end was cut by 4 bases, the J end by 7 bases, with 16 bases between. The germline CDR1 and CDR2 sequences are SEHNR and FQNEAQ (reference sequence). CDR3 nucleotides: TGTGCCAGCAGCTCACAAGGGGGATTTGCTGGCTACACCTTC. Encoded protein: CASSSQGGFAGYTF.